The 8 T cell receptor beta chains below were found in one sample sequenced in a study of PD-1 blockade in classical Hodgkin lymphoma. Libraries were prepared by immunoSEQ multiplex PCR; TCRdb keeps only in-frame clonotypes and omits some of them. In the table there are more than 20,000 clones, under 85% of which are singletons. Time point given: cycle 4 day 1 (C4D1), after less than 7 weeks of nivolumab. Each patient's relapse followed autologous stem cell transplantation, and brentuximab vedotin exposure varied. The sequencing used peripheral blood mononuclear cells (PBMCs), collected before the fourth cycle of nivolumab. The receptors shown here come from a human donor with classical Hodgkin lymphoma.

The chain employs TRBV29-1 and TRBJ2-1, with 9 positions matching TRBD1. CDR3 length: 11 residues. From germline, CDR1 is SQVTM and CDR2 ANQGSEA. The V gene end was trimmed by 6 bases and the J gene end by 9 bases; junction bases not matched to a gene: 3. The CDR3 nucleotides are TGCAGCGTACAGGGGGCGGTTGAGCAGTTCTTC. Translated: CSVQGAVEQFF.

This clone was observed a few times. The gene calls are TRBV7-8 and TRBJ1-3, with D hard to call. V was trimmed by 1 base and J by 4 bases, leaving 11 bases between them. The CDR3 has 15 amino acids. Germline V gives CDR1 SGHVS, CDR2 FQNEAQ. Here the CDR3 reads CASSLVNGVGNTIYF. The CDR3 DNA sequence: TGTGCCAGCAGCTTAGTAAACGGGGTGGGAAACACCATATATTTT.

This clone was observed a handful of times. The chain joins TRBV2 to TRBJ1-2; D is possibly TRBD1 (5 bases). This CDR3 comprises 14 residues. Between the trimmed V and J ends, which lost 3 bases and 2 bases, there was a span of 10 bases. Germline-derived CDR1 and CDR2 are SNHLY and FYNNEI. CDR3 amino acids: CASSDTAGNYGYTF. CDR3 sequence (DNA): TGTGCCAGCAGTGACACAGCAGGGAACTATGGCTACACCTTC. Full variable domain (outside the CDR3, taken from reference TRBV2 and TRBJ1-2): EPEVTQTPSHQVTQMGQEVILRCVPISNHLYFYWYRQILGQKVEFLVSFYNNEISEKSEIFDDQFSVERPDGSNFTLKIRSTKLEDSAMYFCASSDTAGNYGYTFGSGTRLTVV.

The chain links TRBV10-3 to TRBJ2-7, with TRBD2 matching 10 bases. Germline V gene lookup returns CDR1 ENHRY and CDR2 SYGVKD. The CDR3 spans 14 residues. With V trimmed by 3 bases and J by 2 bases, 1 base remained unmatched. For the CDR3, the DNA is TGTGCCATCAGTGAACTAGCGGGGCCCTACGAGCAGTACTTC. It translates to CAISELAGPYEQYF.

The chain couples TRBV5-5 to TRBJ1-1, with 8 bases identical to TRBD1. CDR1 is SGHKS and CDR2 is YYEKEE in the germline V gene (reference sequence). The V and J ends lost 3 bases and 5 bases, in that order; junction bases with no gene match: 6. This CDR3 has 14 amino acids. This chain's CDR3 is CASSWTGPGTEAFF. CDR3 sequence (DNA): TGTGCCAGCAGCTGGACAGGGCCTGGGACTGAAGCTTTCTTT.

The chain carries TRBV12-5 and TRBJ2-1; D possibly corresponds to TRBD2 (6 bases). Germline V gene lookup returns CDR1 LGHNT and CDR2 FRNRAP. Trimming took 0 bases from V and 9 from J, leaving 18 bases between them. This CDR3 comprises 16 residues. The CDR3: CASGLVLPGEFGEQFF. CDR3 in DNA: TGTGCTAGTGGTTTGGTACTACCGGGAGAATTTGGTGAGCAGTTCTTC.

The chain combines TRBV5-8 with TRBJ1-2; 9 positions agree with TRBD1. The CDR3 contains 13 residues. The V and J ends lost 3 bases and 3 bases, in that order; junction bases with no gene match: 0. Per germline, CDR1 SGHTS and CDR2 YDEGEE. The CDR3 bases are TGTGCCAGCAGCTGGGACAGGGACTATGGCTACACCTTC. Encoded protein: CASSWDRDYGYTF.

This chain joins TRBV19 and TRBJ2-3; TRBD2 matches 13 bases. V gave up 4 bases and J gave up 4 bases; unmatched junction bases: 8. From germline, CDR1 is LNHDA and CDR2 SQIVND (reference sequence). The CDR3 is made up of 17 amino acids. The CDR3 region has the DNA TGTGCCAGTAGTAAGGGACTAGCGGGAATCTTCGCAGATACGCAGTATTTT. Amino acids: CASSKGLAGIFADTQYF.